This TCR beta chain appears in the sequencing data of a study of blood T cell repertoires in COVID-19. Study-level background: Collection of acute and convalescent COVID-19 samples took place in the United States, Italy and Spain. Sources were T cells, B-cell-depleted T cells, or PBMCs; the material itself was cDNA or gDNA.

CDR3 length: 16 amino acids. Germline assignment: CDR1 SGHRS and CDR2 YFSETQ. V lost 0 bases, J lost 3 bases, and 16 bases lay in between. Authors' methods: Amplification with reference gene primers provided the estimates of nucleated cell counts. Here immunoSEQ multiplex PCR was the method, and the copy in TCRdb shows in-frame clones only, minus some. D and trimming come from the DNA, and the V and J calls and clone size come from that table. The repertoire consists of under 300,000 clones, with roughly 90% occurring once and the leading ten covering just over 7%. The sequence derives from a man in his fifties or sixties who had recovered from COVID-19. What was sequenced was peripheral blood. V is TRBV5-1 and J is TRBJ2-7; a possible D gene is TRBD1 (5 bases). CDR3 sequence (DNA): TGCGCCAGCAGCTTGGCGCACAGGCCCAAAGGCTACGAGCAGTACTTC. Its translation: CASSLAHRPKGYEQYF.